Listed below are T cell receptor beta chains from one sample, sequenced in a study of T cell repertoires in cytomegalovirus infection. TCRdb independently ran MiXCR on the reads; one entry per CDR3 protein. The data hold about a million distinct CDR3 sequences, with 31% observed a single time. These receptors are not linked to any known antigen. Specimen: cultured CD8+ T cells from PBMCs, collected from culture after CMV antigen stimulation. The receptors stem from a human donor in good health (CMV status not recorded). Some clones in this sample may be carry-over from other donors' samples. CDR3s include the opening cysteine and the closing phenylalanine or tryptophan. D genes are given only for firm matches. Where a row states a size, it is once, few, many or the class of an expanded clone; other rows omit it.

j_call clone_size v_call d_call cdr3_aa cdr3_nt
TRBJ1-1 . TRBV4-1 . CASSPWPRSNTEAFF TGTGCCAGCAGCCCCTGGCCCCGATCGAACACTGAAGCTTTCTTT
TRBJ2-1 few TRBV6-1 . CASVPRDSYNEQFF TGTGCCAGCGTACCCCGGGACTCCTACAATGAGCAGTTCTTC
TRBJ1-2 once TRBV7-6 TRBD1 CASSFGTGMLYGYTF TGTGCCAGCAGCTTCGGGACAGGGATGTTATATGGCTACACCTTC
TRBJ1-2 . TRBV20-1 . CSARAGVDGYTF TGCAGTGCTAGAGCAGGGGTGGATGGCTACACCTTC
TRBJ1-6 few TRBV7-6 . CASSLDVPGAPYSSPLHF TGTGCCAGCAGCTTAGATGTCCCAGGGGCCCCTTACAGTTCACCCCTCCACTTT
TRBJ1-5 few TRBV28 . CASSREAGWHQPQHF TGTGCCAGCAGTCGGGAGGCAGGCTGGCATCAGCCCCAGCATTTT
TRBJ1-2 few TRBV10-3 . CAANLYLGNREDNYGYTF TGTGCCGCCAATTTGTATCTCGGAAACAGGGAGGACAACTATGGCTACACCTTC
TRBJ1-1 few TRBV29-1 . CSVETGQLLNTEAFF TGCAGCGTTGAAACCGGACAGCTATTGAACACTGAAGCTTTCTTT
TRBJ1-4 . TRBV9 . CASSPDGNNEKLFF TGTGCCAGCAGCCCAGACGGAAATAATGAAAAACTGTTTTTT
TRBJ2-7 . TRBV2 . CASSGATTYEQYF TGTGCCAGCAGTGGGGCGACTACCTACGAGCAGTACTTC
TRBJ2-1 . TRBV12-3/TRBV12-4 . CASSSGIGEQFF TGTGCCAGCAGTTCCGGAATAGGTGAGCAGTTCTTC
TRBJ1-1 few TRBV7-4 . CASSLDDSRNTEAFF TGTGCCAGCAGCTTAGATGACAGCAGAAACACTGAAGCTTTCTTT
TRBJ1-1 . TRBV27 . CASSFLGPKGAGGTEAFF TGTGCCAGCAGTTTCTTGGGGCCTAAAGGGGCAGGCGGCACTGAAGCTTTCTTT
TRBJ2-2 few TRBV2 TRBD1 CASLQGTTGELFF TGTGCCAGCCTACAGGGGACGACCGGGGAGCTGTTTTTT
TRBJ1-4 . TRBV6-2/TRBV6-3 . CASTQPGGTTNEKLFF TGTGCCAGCACTCAACCTGGTGGGACAACTAATGAAAAACTGTTTTTT
TRBJ1-2 few TRBV29-1 . CSVEDPLPGYTF TGCAGCGTTGAAGACCCCCTCCCGGGCTACACCTTC
TRBJ2-2 few TRBV6-2/TRBV6-3 . CASSPRELFF TGTGCCAGCAGTCCCAGGGAGCTGTTTTTT
TRBJ2-1 . TRBV7-8 TRBD1 CASSFSDRANYNEQFF TGTGCCAGCAGCTTCTCGGACAGGGCCAACTACAATGAGCAGTTCTTC
TRBJ1-2 . TRBV6-1 . CASSESRSWGYTF TGTGCCAGCAGTGAATCCCGATCCTGGGGCTACACCTTC
TRBJ2-7 . TRBV5-6 . CASSLGTNFYEQYF TGTGCCAGCAGCTTGGGGACAAACTTCTACGAGCAGTACTTC
TRBJ2-5 . TRBV12-3/TRBV12-4 . CASGSAIYQETQYF TGTGCCAGCGGAAGCGCCATTTACCAAGAGACCCAGTACTTC
TRBJ1-1 . TRBV5-1 . CASSPSEGMNTEAFF TGCGCCAGCAGCCCGTCCGAGGGGATGAACACTGAAGCTTTCTTT
TRBJ2-2 few TRBV10-3 . CAISVATGELFF TGTGCCATCAGTGTCGCGACCGGGGAGCTGTTTTTT
TRBJ2-1 . TRBV7-9 . CASSHPADGQFF TGTGCCAGCAGCCATCCTGCGGATGGGCAGTTCTTC
TRBJ1-2 . TRBV12-3/TRBV12-4 . CASSGVGPMEIYGYTF TGTGCCAGCAGTGGCGTTGGACCTATGGAGATCTATGGCTACACCTTC
TRBJ1-2 . TRBV4-1 . CASSSPGSGGYTF TGCGCCAGCAGCTCACCGGGGAGTGGTGGCTACACCTTC
TRBJ2-1 few TRBV27 TRBD2 CASSLSGPAGRNEQFF TGTGCCAGCAGTTTATCGGGGCCAGCGGGAAGGAATGAGCAGTTCTTC
TRBJ2-3 . TRBV19 . CASSPRDSTQYF TGTGCCAGTAGTCCCCGGGACTCCACGCAGTATTTT
TRBJ2-4 . TRBV10-3 TRBD1 CAISTLDRGDKNIQYF TGTGCCATCAGTACATTGGACAGGGGAGACAAAAACATTCAGTACTTC
TRBJ2-3 many TRBV7-6 . CASSFMRGSTDTQYF TGTGCCAGCAGCTTCATGCGGGGCAGCACAGATACGCAGTATTTT
TRBJ2-1 few TRBV5-1 . CASSLVGPISYNEQFF TGCGCCAGCAGCTTGGTGGGTCCGATCTCCTACAATGAGCAGTTCTTC
TRBJ2-5 . TRBV6-5 TRBD1 CASTEGAQETQYF TGTGCCAGCACCGAGGGGGCCCAAGAGACCCAGTACTTC
TRBJ2-2 many TRBV7-2 . CASSSRTAGPGELFF TGTGCCAGCAGCTCCCGGACAGCTGGTCCCGGGGAGCTGTTTTTT
TRBJ1-1 . TRBV7-9 . CASSPPPAGDTEAFF TGTGCCAGCAGCCCCCCCCCGGCTGGGGACACTGAAGCTTTCTTT
TRBJ1-2 few TRBV19 . CASSPGRTFYGYTF TGTGCCAGTAGTCCGGGACGGACTTTTTATGGCTACACCTTC
TRBJ2-3 . TRBV6-6 . CASSYSLADTQYF TGTGCCAGCAGTTACTCGCTAGCTGATACGCAGTATTTT
TRBJ2-6 few TRBV11-3 TRBD1 CASSSNRGTGANVLTF TGTGCCAGCAGCTCAAACAGGGGAACCGGGGCCAACGTCCTGACTTTC
TRBJ1-2 once TRBV19 . CASSIGGQLLSVYGCTF TGTGCCAGTAGTATAGGTGGACAGCTCCTTAGCGTCTATGGCTGCACCTTC
TRBJ1-2 . TRBV25-1 . CASSEYWIGNMQGYTF TGTGCCAGCAGTGAATACTGGATAGGGAATATGCAGGGCTACACCTTC
TRBJ2-1 few TRBV18 TRBD2 CASSPWAGRLAGGRPYNEQFF TGTGCCAGCTCACCCTGGGCCGGGAGACTAGCGGGGGGCAGACCATACAATGAGCAGTTCTTC
TRBJ2-7 . TRBV7-6 . CASSRGLGNEQYF TGTGCCAGCAGCCGTGGACTGGGCAACGAGCAGTACTTC
TRBJ2-5 . TRBV7-9 . CASSLMKGDRETQYF TGTGCCAGCAGCTTAATGAAGGGGGATAGGGAGACCCAGTACTTC
TRBJ1-2 few TRBV6-1 . CASSEAGITYYGYTF TGTGCCAGCAGTGAAGCGGGGATAACTTACTATGGCTACACCTTC
TRBJ2-1 few TRBV4-2 . CASSQNLGNEQFF TGTGCCAGCAGCCAAAATCTGGGCAATGAGCAGTTCTTC
TRBJ2-2 few TRBV24-1 . CATSDPGQTYTGELFF TGTGCCACCAGTGATCCCGGACAGACTTACACCGGGGAGCTGTTTTTT
TRBJ1-1 few TRBV4-1 . CASSQDRMGGSTEAFF TGCGCCAGCAGCCAAGATCGTATGGGGGGGAGCACTGAAGCTTTCTTT
TRBJ2-5 . TRBV6-2/TRBV6-3 TRBD1 CASSHTGVQETQYF TGTGCCAGCAGTCATACAGGGGTCCAAGAGACCCAGTACTTC
TRBJ2-3 many TRBV12-3/TRBV12-4 . CASSFSYRADTQYF TGTGCCAGCAGTTTCAGTTATCGCGCAGATACGCAGTATTTT
TRBJ1-1 many TRBV4-2 . CASSQDWGMNTEAFF TGCGCCAGCAGCCAAGACTGGGGGATGAACACTGAAGCTTTCTTT
TRBJ2-2 . TRBV11-2 . CASSLVPTAFSGGELFF TGTGCCAGCAGCTTAGTCCCTACAGCTTTTTCGGGCGGGGAGCTGTTTTTT
TRBJ2-7 few TRBV6-8 . CASSPYYEQYF TGTGCCAGCAGTCCCTATTACGAGCAGTACTTC
TRBJ1-1 . TRBV27 . CASSLSAGHMNTEAFF TGTGCCAGCAGTTTATCAGCAGGTCATATGAACACTGAAGCTTTCTTT
TRBJ2-1 . TRBV20-1 . CSAMAYYNEQFF TGCAGTGCTATGGCTTATTACAATGAGCAGTTCTTC